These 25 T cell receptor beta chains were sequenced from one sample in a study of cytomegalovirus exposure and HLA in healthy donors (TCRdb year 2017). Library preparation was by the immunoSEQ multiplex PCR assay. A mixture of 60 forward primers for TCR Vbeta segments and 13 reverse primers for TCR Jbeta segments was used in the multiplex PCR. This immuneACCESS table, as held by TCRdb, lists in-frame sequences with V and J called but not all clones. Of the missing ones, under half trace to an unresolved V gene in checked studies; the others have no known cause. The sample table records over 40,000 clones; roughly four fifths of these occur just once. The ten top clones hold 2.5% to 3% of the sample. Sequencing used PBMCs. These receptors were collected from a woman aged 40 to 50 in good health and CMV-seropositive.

Written as DNA, the CDR3 is TGTGCCAGCGGGCCCCAGGTTGAGAATTCACCCCTCCACTTT. This sequence encodes CASGPQVENSPLHF. The V call is TRBV2, the J call TRBJ1-6; D gene ambiguous. This CDR3 contains 14 residues. Germline V CDR1 and CDR2: SNHLY, FYNNEI. The V end was cut by 8 bases, the J end by 7 bases, with 15 bases between.

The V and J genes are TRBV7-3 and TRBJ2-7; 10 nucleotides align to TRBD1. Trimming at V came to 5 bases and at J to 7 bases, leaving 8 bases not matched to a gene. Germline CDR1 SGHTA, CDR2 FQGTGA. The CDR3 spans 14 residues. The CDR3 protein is CASSPTTGGGEQYF. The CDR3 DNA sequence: TGTGCCAGCAGCCCGACGACAGGGGGCGGGGAGCAGTACTTC.

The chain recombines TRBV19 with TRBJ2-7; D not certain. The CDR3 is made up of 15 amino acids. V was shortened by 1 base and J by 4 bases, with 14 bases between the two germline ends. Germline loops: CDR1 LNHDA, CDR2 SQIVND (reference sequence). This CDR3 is CASSIVDTPLYEQYF. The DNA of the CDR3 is TGTGCCAGTAGTATAGTTGACACCCCTCTTTACGAGCAGTACTTC.

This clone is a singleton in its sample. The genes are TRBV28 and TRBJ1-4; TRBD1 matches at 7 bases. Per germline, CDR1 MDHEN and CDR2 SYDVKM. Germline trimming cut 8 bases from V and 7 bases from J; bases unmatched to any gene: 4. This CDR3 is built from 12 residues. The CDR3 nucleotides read TGTGCCAGCTCCCAGGGGGTTGAAAAACTGTTTTTT. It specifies CASSQGVEKLFF.

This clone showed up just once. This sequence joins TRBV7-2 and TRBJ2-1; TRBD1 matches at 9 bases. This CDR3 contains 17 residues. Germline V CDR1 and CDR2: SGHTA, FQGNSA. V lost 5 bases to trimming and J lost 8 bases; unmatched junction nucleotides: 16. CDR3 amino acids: CASSLSTGGFLRDEQFF. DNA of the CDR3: TGTGCCAGCAGCCTATCGACAGGGGGATTCCTGCGGGATGAGCAGTTCTTC.

Written as DNA, the CDR3 is TGTGCCAGCAGCTTGGAGGGCGGACTTTCCTACGAGCAGTACTTC. Its protein product is CASSLEGGLSYEQYF. The rearrangement uses TRBV5-4 and TRBJ2-7; tentatively, D is TRBD2 (5 bases). With 0 bases removed from V and 1 base from J, the gap between germline ends came to 11 bases. The length of the CDR3 is 15 residues. Germline CDR1 and CDR2: SGHNT and YYREEE (reference sequence). The full variable domain, in which reference TRBV5-4 and TRBJ2-7 provide the parts outside the CDR3, is ETGVTQSPTHLIKTRGQQVTLRCSSQSGHNTVSWYQQALGQGPQFIFQYYREEENGRGNFPPRFSGLQFPNYSSELNVNALELDDSALYLCASSLEGGLSYEQYFGPGTRLTVT.

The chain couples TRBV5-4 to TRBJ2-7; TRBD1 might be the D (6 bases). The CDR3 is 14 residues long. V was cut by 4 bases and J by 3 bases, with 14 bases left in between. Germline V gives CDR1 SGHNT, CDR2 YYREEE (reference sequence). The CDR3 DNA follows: TGTGCCAGCAGCCCGGCCTACAGGGTCTACGAGCAGTACTTC. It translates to CASSPAYRVYEQYF.

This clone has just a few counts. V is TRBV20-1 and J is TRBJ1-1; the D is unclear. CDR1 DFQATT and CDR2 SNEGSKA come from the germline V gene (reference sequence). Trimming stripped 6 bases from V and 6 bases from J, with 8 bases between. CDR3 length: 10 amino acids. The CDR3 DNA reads TGCAGTGCCCTTGTCCCTGAAGCTTTCTTT. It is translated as CSALVPEAFF.

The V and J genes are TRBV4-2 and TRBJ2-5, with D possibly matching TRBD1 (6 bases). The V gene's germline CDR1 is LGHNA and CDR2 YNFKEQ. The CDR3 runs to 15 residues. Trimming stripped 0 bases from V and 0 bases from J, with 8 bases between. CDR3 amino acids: CASSQERGYQETQYF. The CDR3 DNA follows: TGTGCCAGCAGCCAAGAAAGGGGGTACCAAGAGACCCAGTACTTC.

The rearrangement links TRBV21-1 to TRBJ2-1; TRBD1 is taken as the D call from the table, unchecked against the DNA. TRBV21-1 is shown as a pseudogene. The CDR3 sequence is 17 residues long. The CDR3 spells CASSKEGSPSSYNEQFF. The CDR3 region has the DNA TGTGCCAGCAGCAAAGAGGGGTCGCCGAGCTCCTACAATGAGCAGTTCTTC.

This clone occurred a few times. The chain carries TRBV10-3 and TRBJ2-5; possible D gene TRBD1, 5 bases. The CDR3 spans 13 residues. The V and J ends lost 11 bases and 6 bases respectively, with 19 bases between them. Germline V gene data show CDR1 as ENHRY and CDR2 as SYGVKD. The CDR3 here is CAVEETRGQTQYF. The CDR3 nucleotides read TGTGCCGTCGAAGAGACAAGGGGCCAGACCCAGTACTTC.

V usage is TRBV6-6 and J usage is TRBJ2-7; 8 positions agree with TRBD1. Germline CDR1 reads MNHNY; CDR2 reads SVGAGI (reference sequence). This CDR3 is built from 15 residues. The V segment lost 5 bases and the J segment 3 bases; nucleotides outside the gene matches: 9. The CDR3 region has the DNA TGTGCCAGCAGTCGGCCGACAGGGGCAGGCTACGAGCAGTACTTC. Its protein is CASSRPTGAGYEQYF.

The CDR3 protein is CASSLESGIFSGNTIYF. The CDR3 coding sequence is TGTGCCAGCAGCTTAGAGTCAGGGATTTTCTCTGGAAACACCATATATTTT. This sequence joins TRBV11-2 and TRBJ1-3, with a weak D call TRBD1 (5 bases). Deletions cut 0 bases from V and 0 bases from J, with 12 bases between. This CDR3 spans 17 amino acids. In germline, CDR1 is SGHAT, CDR2 FQNNGV.

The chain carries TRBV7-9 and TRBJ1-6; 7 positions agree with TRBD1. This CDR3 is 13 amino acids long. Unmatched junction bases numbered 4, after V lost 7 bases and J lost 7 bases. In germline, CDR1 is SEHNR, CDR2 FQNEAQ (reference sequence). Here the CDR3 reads CASIDRANSPLHF. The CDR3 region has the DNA TGTGCCAGCATAGACAGGGCCAATTCACCCCTCCACTTT.

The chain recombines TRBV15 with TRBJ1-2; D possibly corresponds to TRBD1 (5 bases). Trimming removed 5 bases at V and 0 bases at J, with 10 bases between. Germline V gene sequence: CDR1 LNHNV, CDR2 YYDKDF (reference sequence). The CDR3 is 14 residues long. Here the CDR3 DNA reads TGTGCCACCAGCCCGGGGGACTCTAACTATGGCTACACCTTC. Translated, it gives CATSPGDSNYGYTF.

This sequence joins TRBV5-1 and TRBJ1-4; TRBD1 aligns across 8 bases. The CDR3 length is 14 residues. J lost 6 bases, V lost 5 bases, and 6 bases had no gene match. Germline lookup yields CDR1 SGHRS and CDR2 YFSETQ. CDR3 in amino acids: CASRRDRGDEKLFF. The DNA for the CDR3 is TGCGCCAGCAGAAGAGACAGGGGTGATGAAAAACTGTTTTTT. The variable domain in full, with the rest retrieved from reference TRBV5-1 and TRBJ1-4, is KAGVTQTPRYLIKTRGQQVTLSCSPISGHRSVSWYQQTPGQGLQFLFEYFSETQRNKGNFPGRFSGRQFSNSRSEMNVSTLELGDSALYLCASRRDRGDEKLFFGSGTQLSVL.

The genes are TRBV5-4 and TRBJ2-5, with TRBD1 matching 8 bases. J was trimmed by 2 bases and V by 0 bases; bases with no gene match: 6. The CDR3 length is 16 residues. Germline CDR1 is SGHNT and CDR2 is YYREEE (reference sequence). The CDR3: CASSLGTGGRQETQYF. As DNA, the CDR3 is TGTGCCAGCAGCTTGGGCACAGGGGGACGGCAAGAGACCCAGTACTTC.

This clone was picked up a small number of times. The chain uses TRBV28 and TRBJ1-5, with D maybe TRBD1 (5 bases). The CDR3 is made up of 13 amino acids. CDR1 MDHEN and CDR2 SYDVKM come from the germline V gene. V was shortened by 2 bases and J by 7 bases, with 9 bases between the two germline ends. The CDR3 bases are TGTGCCAGCAGTTTAGAAGGGGTCCAGCCCCAGCATTTT. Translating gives CASSLEGVQPQHF.

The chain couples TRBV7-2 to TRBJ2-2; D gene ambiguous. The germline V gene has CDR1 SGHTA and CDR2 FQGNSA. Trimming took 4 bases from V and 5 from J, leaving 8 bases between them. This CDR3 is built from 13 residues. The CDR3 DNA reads TGTGCCAGCAGCTCCGTCCGTACCGGGGAGCTGTTTTTT. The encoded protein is CASSSVRTGELFF.

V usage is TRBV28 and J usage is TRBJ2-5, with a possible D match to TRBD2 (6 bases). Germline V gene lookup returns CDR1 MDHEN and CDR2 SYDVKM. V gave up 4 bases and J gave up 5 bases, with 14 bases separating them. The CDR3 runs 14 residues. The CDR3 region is CASSSTQRAETQYF. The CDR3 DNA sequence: TGTGCCAGCAGTTCGACTCAGCGGGCGGAGACCCAGTACTTC.

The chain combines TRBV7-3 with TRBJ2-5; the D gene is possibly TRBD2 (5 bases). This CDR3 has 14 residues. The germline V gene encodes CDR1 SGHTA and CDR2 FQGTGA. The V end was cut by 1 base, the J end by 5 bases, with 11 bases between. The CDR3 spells CASSLSQAVETQYF. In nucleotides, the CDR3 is TGTGCCAGCAGCTTAAGTCAAGCGGTTGAGACCCAGTACTTC.

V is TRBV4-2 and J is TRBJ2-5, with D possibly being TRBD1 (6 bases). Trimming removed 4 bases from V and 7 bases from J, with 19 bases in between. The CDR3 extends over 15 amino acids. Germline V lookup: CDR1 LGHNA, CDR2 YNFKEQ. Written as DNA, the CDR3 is TGTGCCAGCAGCCGCCGCCTACAGGGCTCCGGGACCCAGTACTTC. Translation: CASSRRLQGSGTQYF.

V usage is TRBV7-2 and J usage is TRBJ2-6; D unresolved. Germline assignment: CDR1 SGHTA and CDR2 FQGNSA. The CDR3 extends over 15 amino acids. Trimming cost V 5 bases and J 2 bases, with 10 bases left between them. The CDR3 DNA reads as TGTGCCAGCAGCCGAAACTCGGCTGGGGCCAACGTCCTGACTTTC. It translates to CASSRNSAGANVLTF.

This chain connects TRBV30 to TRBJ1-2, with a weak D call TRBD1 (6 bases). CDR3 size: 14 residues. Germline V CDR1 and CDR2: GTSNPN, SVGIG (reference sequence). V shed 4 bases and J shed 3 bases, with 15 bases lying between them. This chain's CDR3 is CAWTRRGAYYGYTF. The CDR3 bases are TGTGCCTGGACTAGACGGGGGGCCTACTATGGCTACACCTTC.

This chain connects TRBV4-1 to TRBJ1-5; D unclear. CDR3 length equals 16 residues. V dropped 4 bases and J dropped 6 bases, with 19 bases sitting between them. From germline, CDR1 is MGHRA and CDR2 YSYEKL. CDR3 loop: CASSPRTGSMPQPQHF. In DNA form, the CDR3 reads TGCGCCAGCAGCCCGAGGACGGGATCCATGCCTCAGCCCCAGCATTTT.